This paragraph covers one T cell receptor (beta chain) sequence. The data derive from a study of blood T cell repertoires in COVID-19. Study-wide background: Italy, Spain and the United States were the sources of the convalescent and acute COVID-19 samples. PBMCs, B-cell-depleted T cells, or T cells were the source of the cDNA or gDNA that made up the material.

Germline V gene lookup returns CDR1 SGHNT and CDR2 YYREEE (reference sequence). V lost 4 bases and J lost 3; bases outside the gene matches: 7. The CDR3 loop spans 15 amino acids. In the authors' methods: Reference gene primer amplification yielded estimated nucleated cell counts. Libraries were prepared by immunoSEQ multiplex PCR; TCRdb keeps only in-frame clonotypes and omits some of them. For V, J and clone size, that table is used; D and trimming come from the DNA. The sample includes roughly 130,000 clones, around 87% of them seen just once. The sample comprised peripheral blood. This TCR derives from a woman aged 55 to 70 with acute or convalescent COVID-19. V and J are TRBV5-4 and TRBJ1-1; TRBD1 matches 9 bases. CDR3 sequence: CASSGGTGYYTEAFF. The CDR3 DNA sequence: TGTGCCAGCAGCGGCGGGACAGGGTACTACACTGAAGCTTTCTTT.